The clone carrying this T cell receptor beta chain was seen repeatedly, ten times or more. This sample is drawn from a study of blood T cells in healthy people across ages. Alongside a J-beta primer mix, a sample-barcoded 5' primer served in a second PCR lasting roughly 6 to 11 cycles. TCRdb ran MiXCR on the 5' RACE reads and lists one entry per CDR3 protein. The sample lists hundreds of thousands of distinct CDR3 sequences; more than 20% were seen once. With 2 bases removed from V and 1 base from J, the gap between germline ends came to 5 bases. The CDR3 runs to 13 residues. Germline lookup yields CDR1 SEHNR and CDR2 FQNEAQ (reference sequence). These same data were also listed under a study on T cells of mothers and their children.

The sequencing sample was made of blood. This receptor was obtained from a boy aged 5-17 years in good health. The genes are TRBV7-9 and TRBJ2-5; D remains unclear. The CDR3: CASSLTPQETQYF. In DNA form, the CDR3 reads TGTGCCAGCAGCTTAACCCCCCAAGAGACCCAGTACTTC.